The clone carrying this T cell receptor (beta chain) was detected only a few times. The target antigen is unknown. This may be a read error: a much more frequent sequence differs by one nucleotide. Given the absence of the conserved phenylalanine or tryptophan at the CDR3 end, a read error is likely. The source of the sample is a study of molecular identifiers for immune sequencing clone quantification. TCRdb re-derived calls from the PCR reads in MiXCR, one entry per CDR3 protein. The sample holds about 640,000 distinct CDR3 sequences, nearly 20% seen once. Study-wide results and limits: Clones with over 20 RNA copies captured over 98% of effector molecules but under 1% of naive ones.

From germline, CDR1 is SGHDN and CDR2 FVKESK. V gave up 3 bases and J gave up 1 base, with 6 bases separating them. The CDR3 loop spans 14 amino acids. Input material: naive CD8+ T cells from blood, with Jurkat cell RNA spiked in. As for subset: FACS-sorted CD8+CD4-CCR7+CD45RA+ naive T cells. This chain links TRBV14 with TRBJ1-4; no definite D call. The TCR sequence derives from a human donor in good health. Some libraries in this study had Jurkat cell RNA spiked in. CDR3 nucleotide sequence: TGTGCCAGCAGCCATCTCCGAACTAATGAAAAACTGTTTCTT. Amino acids: CASSHLRTNEKLFL.